The T cell receptor beta chain described here comes from a study of identical twins. In TCRdb, the 5' RACE reads were re-called with MiXCR into one record per CDR3 protein. Of approximately 1.8 million distinct CDR3 sequences in the sample, around 33% are singletons; the top ten hold about 0.27%. This CDR3 contains 14 residues. V was trimmed by 5 bases and J by 2 bases, leaving 15 bases between them. The V gene's germline CDR1 is DFQATT and CDR2 SNEGSKA (reference sequence). This clonotype was detected only a few times. Its specificity is unknown. Study findings and constraints: Conclusions relied on cross-sectional statistical analysis, not following the same donors. Whereas memory repertoires showed no such difference, abundant cord blood beta clonotypes carried fewer insertions.

The sequence derives from a newborn girl in good health. The chain joins TRBV20-1 to TRBJ2-5; tentative D call: TRBD2 (6 bases). Sequences were obtained from cord blood. CDR3 bases: TGCAGTGCTCGACTACCGGGGGAACAAGAGACCCAGTACTTC. It specifies CSARLPGEQETQYF.